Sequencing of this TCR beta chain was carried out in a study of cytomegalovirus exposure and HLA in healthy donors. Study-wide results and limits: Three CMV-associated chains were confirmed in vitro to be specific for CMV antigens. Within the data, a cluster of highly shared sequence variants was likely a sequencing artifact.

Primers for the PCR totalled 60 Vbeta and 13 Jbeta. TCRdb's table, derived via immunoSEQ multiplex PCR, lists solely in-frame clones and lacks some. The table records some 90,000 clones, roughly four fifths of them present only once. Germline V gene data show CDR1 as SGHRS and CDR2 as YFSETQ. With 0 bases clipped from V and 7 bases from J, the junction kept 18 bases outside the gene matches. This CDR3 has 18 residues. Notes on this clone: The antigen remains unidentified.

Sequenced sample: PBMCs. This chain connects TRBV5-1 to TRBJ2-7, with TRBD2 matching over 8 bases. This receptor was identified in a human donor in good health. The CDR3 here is CASSLASGPNTNPNEQYF. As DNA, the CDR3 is TGCGCCAGCAGCTTGGCTAGCGGGCCGAACACCAATCCTAATGAGCAGTACTTC.